Below, 12 T cell receptor beta chains from the same sample are listed, as sequenced in a study of yellow fever vaccine responses in identical twins (dated by TCRdb to about 2018). Library preparation used RT-PCR. Reads for this sample came from an Illumina HiSeq 2500. The public reads were run again by TCRdb, first through fastp at Q25 and then through MiXCR, and only productive beta chains were kept. When rows share a CDR3 protein, they turn into one entry using the most common DNA and genes. The sample table lists 14,000 or so distinct CDR3 sequences, about 88% of them with a count of one. The ten most abundant clones make up 0.6% to 0.8% of the sample. The specimen was T cells from blood (PBMCs), unsorted or a sorted subset (not recorded which), collected before or after yellow fever vaccination (not recorded which). Receptors originate from a woman younger than 35 who received the yellow fever vaccine. Donor details come from another sample of the same person, matched by shared clones.

This chain connects TRBV5-1 to TRBJ2-6; no definite D call. The CDR3 runs to 14 residues. The V and J ends lost 2 bases and 0 bases respectively, with 3 bases between them. Germline CDR1 reads SGHRS; CDR2 reads YFSETQ. CDR3 residues: CASSFNSGANVLTF. The CDR3 nucleotides are TGCGCCAGCAGCTTTAACTCTGGGGCCAACGTCCTGACTTTC.

This clonotype showed up just a few times. This rearrangement joins TRBV18 to TRBJ2-2; 8 positions agree with TRBD1. Trimming at V came to 0 bases and at J to 4 bases, leaving 4 bases not matched to a gene. CDR3 size: 16 residues. Germline-derived CDR1 and CDR2 are KGHSH and LQKENI. CDR3 residues: CASSPPRTGSTGELFF. As DNA, the CDR3 is TGTGCCAGCTCACCACCCCGGACAGGGAGCACCGGGGAGCTGTTTTTT. Full variable domain (rest looked up from reference TRBV18 and TRBJ2-2): NAGVMQNPRHLVRRRGQEARLRCSPMKGHSHVYWYRQLPEEGLKFMVYLQKENIIDESGMPKERFSAEFPKEGPSILRIQQVVRGDSAAYFCASSPPRTGSTGELFFGEGSRLTVL.

This clonotype came up once. The chain employs TRBV5-1 and TRBJ1-1, with 11 nucleotides matching TRBD1. The germline gives CDR1 SGHRS, CDR2 YFSETQ. V lost 4 bases and J lost 3; bases outside the gene matches: 2. The length of the CDR3 is 14 residues. The CDR3 DNA is TGCGCCAGCAGCAGGGACAGGGGGGACACTGAAGCTTTCTTT. This encodes CASSRDRGDTEAFF.

This clonotype was observed a single time. The J gene is TRBJ1-1, the V gene TRBV29-1; possible D gene TRBD1, 5 bases. The CDR3 is 13 residues long. With 4 bases removed from V and 4 bases from J, the gap between germline ends came to 13 bases. Germline CDR1 SQVTM, CDR2 ANQGSEA. The DNA of the CDR3 is TGCAGCGTTGTAGGGGACGGGCGCACTGAAGCTTTCTTT. As protein: CSVVGDGRTEAFF.

The J gene is TRBJ1-1, the V gene TRBV29-1; perhaps TRBD1 as D (6 bases). V was clipped by 5 bases and J by 1 base, with 11 bases between them. The CDR3 runs to 13 residues. The germline gives CDR1 SQVTM, CDR2 ANQGSEA. DNA for the CDR3: TGCAGCGTTAGGGGGGGGGCGAACACTGAAGCTTTCTTT. It encodes CSVRGGANTEAFF.

This chain connects TRBV5-1 to TRBJ1-5; D is perhaps TRBD1 (5 bases). Germline V gives CDR1 SGHRS, CDR2 YFSETQ. The V and J ends lost 3 bases and 1 base respectively, with 11 bases between them. The CDR3 sequence is 15 residues long. CDR3 in amino acids: CASSSGGDSNQPQHF. CDR3 bases: TGCGCCAGCAGCTCCGGGGGGGACAGCAATCAGCCCCAGCATTTT.

CDR3 DNA sequence: TGTGCCAGCAGCTCAAATAAGCGACCGAGCTCCTACGAGCAGTACTTC. Its translation is CASSSNKRPSSYEQYF. The chain recombines TRBV7-3 with TRBJ2-7; D uncertain. The length of the CDR3 is 16 residues. Between the trimmed V and J ends, which lost 4 bases and 0 bases, there was a span of 16 bases. CDR1 SGHTA and CDR2 FQGTGA come from the germline V gene.

The rearrangement uses TRBV20-1 and TRBJ2-1; D perhaps matches TRBD1 (8 bases). Germline V gene sequence: CDR1 DFQATT, CDR2 SNEGSKA (reference sequence). The CDR3 loop spans 14 amino acids. Trimming shortened V by 3 bases and J by 7 bases, and 16 bases separated the two germline ends. The DNA of the CDR3 is TGCAGTGCTAGGGGGGGGACAGGTTCTAATGAGCAGTTCTTC. Protein product: CSARGGTGSNEQFF.

This chain joins TRBV9 and TRBJ1-1; no definite D call. Trimming left V 0 bases short and J 0 bases short, with 6 bases between. Germline V CDR1 and CDR2: SGDLS, YYNGEE. This CDR3 spans 14 amino acids. The DNA of the CDR3 is TGTGCCAGCAGCGTAGATCGGTTGAACACTGAAGCTTTCTTT. Its protein is CASSVDRLNTEAFF.

The DNA for the CDR3 is TGCAGCGTCCCAGACCACATCAGGGCAGATACGCAGTATTTT. Translation: CSVPDHIRADTQYF. The genes are TRBV29-1 and TRBJ2-3; a possible D gene is TRBD1 (5 bases). Germline V gene sequence: CDR1 SQVTM, CDR2 ANQGSEA. V lost 6 bases and J lost 4, with 17 bases in between. CDR3 length: 14 residues.

The CDR3 sequence is CASSRDRLEQYV. The DNA of the CDR3 is TGTGCCAGCTCTCGCGATCGGCTCGAGCAGTACGTC. The rearrangement joins TRBV18 to TRBJ2-7; D is unclear. The CDR3 is made up of 12 amino acids. V lost 6 bases, J lost 6 bases, and 12 bases lay in between. The germline V gene has CDR1 KGHSH and CDR2 LQKENI.

This chain uses TRBV7-6 with TRBJ2-3, with D perhaps TRBD2 (6 bases). Trimming removed 3 bases at V and 5 bases at J, with 12 bases between. This CDR3 region has 14 residues. Germline loops: CDR1 SGHVS, CDR2 FNYEAQ. The CDR3 here is CASSFSGVGDTQYF. The DNA of the CDR3 is TGTGCCAGCAGCTTTAGCGGAGTCGGAGATACGCAGTATTTT.